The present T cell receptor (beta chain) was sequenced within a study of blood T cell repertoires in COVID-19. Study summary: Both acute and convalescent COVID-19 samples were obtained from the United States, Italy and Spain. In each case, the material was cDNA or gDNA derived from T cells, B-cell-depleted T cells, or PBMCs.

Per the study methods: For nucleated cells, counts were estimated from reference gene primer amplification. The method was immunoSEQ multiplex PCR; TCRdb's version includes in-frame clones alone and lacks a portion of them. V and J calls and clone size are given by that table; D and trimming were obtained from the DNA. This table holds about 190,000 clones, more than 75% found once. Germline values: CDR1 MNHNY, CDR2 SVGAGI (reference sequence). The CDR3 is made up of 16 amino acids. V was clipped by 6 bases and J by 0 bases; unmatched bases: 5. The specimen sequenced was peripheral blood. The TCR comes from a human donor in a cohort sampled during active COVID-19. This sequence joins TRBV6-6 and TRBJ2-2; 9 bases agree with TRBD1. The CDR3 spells CASSRRTGANTGELFF. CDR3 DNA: TGTGCCAGCAGCCGCCGGACAGGGGCGAACACCGGGGAGCTGTTTTTT.